This is a list of T cell receptor beta chains from one sample in a study of T cell repertoires in cytomegalovirus infection. TCRdb reanalysed the reads using MiXCR and keeps one entry per CDR3 protein. The data show around 300,000 distinct CDR3 sequences, 8% to 9.5% seen once. The specimen sequenced was PBMCs. Receptor source: a human donor in good health (CMV status not recorded). Some clones in this sample may be carry-over from other donors' samples. Each CDR3 is given with its conserved first and last residue. The D gene is left open where the match is weak. A row's size may be missing; if present it is once, few, many or a size class.

abundance: .; v_gene: TRBV25-1; d_gene: TRBD2; j_gene: TRBJ2-3; CDR3aa: CASSTGGSSTDTQYF; CDR3nt: TGTGCCAGCAGTACCGGGGGGTCTAGCACAGATACGCAGTATTTT
abundance: many; v_gene: TRBV7-6; d_gene: TRBD2; j_gene: TRBJ2-1; CDR3aa: CASSPERGSSYNEQFF; CDR3nt: TGTGCCAGCAGCCCAGAGCGGGGAAGCTCCTACAATGAGCAGTTCTTC
abundance: .; v_gene: TRBV7-9; d_gene: TRBD2; j_gene: TRBJ2-1; CDR3aa: CASSLARASGDPYNEQFF; CDR3nt: TGTGCCAGCAGCTTAGCGCGAGCTAGCGGGGACCCCTACAATGAGCAGTTCTTC
abundance: many; v_gene: TRBV5-4; d_gene: TRBD1; j_gene: TRBJ1-6; CDR3aa: CASSRWTGGSSPLHF; CDR3nt: TGTGCCAGCAGTCGTTGGACAGGAGGTAGTTCACCCCTCCACTTT
abundance: .; v_gene: TRBV6-6; d_gene: TRBD1; j_gene: TRBJ1-2; CDR3aa: CASRSGTGDGYTF; CDR3nt: TGTGCCAGCAGGTCCGGGACAGGGGATGGCTACACCTTC
abundance: few; v_gene: TRBV7-9; d_gene: .; j_gene: TRBJ2-7; CDR3aa: CASSLFFGSGRRYEQYF; CDR3nt: TGTGCCAGCAGCTTATTTTTCGGCAGCGGGCGGAGATACGAGCAGTACTTC
abundance: few; v_gene: TRBV7-6; d_gene: TRBD1; j_gene: TRBJ1-2; CDR3aa: CASSLDRVGYTF; CDR3nt: TGTGCCAGCAGCCTCGACAGGGTTGGCTACACCTTC
abundance: few; v_gene: TRBV12-3/TRBV12-4; d_gene: TRBD2; j_gene: TRBJ2-5; CDR3aa: CASSFGGLGETQYF; CDR3nt: TGTGCCAGCAGTTTTGGTGGACTAGGAGAGACCCAGTACTTC
abundance: many; v_gene: TRBV6-1; d_gene: .; j_gene: TRBJ2-1; CDR3aa: CASSDRYPDNEQFF; CDR3nt: TGTGCCAGCAGTGACAGGTACCCCGACAATGAGCAGTTCTTC
abundance: .; v_gene: TRBV3-1; d_gene: .; j_gene: TRBJ1-1; CDR3aa: CASSRWNMNTEAFF; CDR3nt: TGTGCCAGCAGCAGATGGAACATGAACACTGAAGCTTTCTTT
abundance: few; v_gene: TRBV12-3/TRBV12-4; d_gene: TRBD2; j_gene: TRBJ2-2; CDR3aa: CASSSHVLAGRDTGELFF; CDR3nt: TGTGCCAGCAGTTCTCACGTGCTAGCGGGAAGAGACACCGGGGAGCTGTTTTTT
abundance: many; v_gene: TRBV11-2; d_gene: .; j_gene: TRBJ1-1; CDR3aa: CASSTDGGVHTEAFF; CDR3nt: TGTGCCAGCAGCACCGACGGAGGGGTCCACACTGAAGCTTTCTTT
abundance: many; v_gene: TRBV28; d_gene: TRBD2; j_gene: TRBJ2-1; CDR3aa: CASSTPVAGGYNEQFF; CDR3nt: TGTGCCAGCAGCACACCTGTTGCGGGAGGCTACAATGAGCAGTTCTTC
abundance: few; v_gene: TRBV7-2; d_gene: .; j_gene: TRBJ2-1; CDR3aa: CASRNGGEQFF; CDR3nt: TGTGCCAGCCGAAACGGCGGCGAGCAGTTCTTC
abundance: few; v_gene: TRBV20-1; d_gene: TRBD2; j_gene: TRBJ2-3; CDR3aa: CSARGASGFTDTQYF; CDR3nt: TGCAGTGCAAGGGGGGCTAGCGGGTTTACAGATACGCAGTATTTT
abundance: .; v_gene: TRBV6-5; d_gene: .; j_gene: TRBJ1-6; CDR3aa: CASSYVQTTSNSPLHF; CDR3nt: TGTGCCAGCAGTTACGTTCAGACGACCAGTAATTCACCCCTCCACTTT
abundance: many; v_gene: TRBV7-2; d_gene: .; j_gene: TRBJ2-1; CDR3aa: CASSSTRGIYNEQFF; CDR3nt: TGTGCCAGCAGCTCAACTCGGGGGATATACAATGAGCAGTTCTTC
abundance: many; v_gene: TRBV7-2; d_gene: .; j_gene: TRBJ2-2; CDR3aa: CASSLVGRVGTGELFF; CDR3nt: TGTGCCAGCAGCTTAGTCGGCAGGGTCGGGACCGGGGAGCTGTTTTTT
abundance: .; v_gene: TRBV7-2; d_gene: .; j_gene: TRBJ2-7; CDR3aa: CASNDKAGPSYEQYF; CDR3nt: TGTGCCAGCAACGACAAGGCGGGCCCCTCCTACGAGCAGTACTTC
abundance: few; v_gene: TRBV2; d_gene: .; j_gene: TRBJ1-3; CDR3aa: CASSLGRTGNTIYF; CDR3nt: TGTGCCAGCAGTTTGGGACGTACTGGAAACACCATATATTTT
abundance: many; v_gene: TRBV7-2; d_gene: .; j_gene: TRBJ1-2; CDR3aa: CASSSGPGTRGYGYTF; CDR3nt: TGTGCCAGCAGCTCCGGACCCGGGACTCGCGGCTATGGCTACACCTTC
abundance: few; v_gene: TRBV7-2; d_gene: TRBD2; j_gene: TRBJ2-1; CDR3aa: CASTLAGGNNEQFF; CDR3nt: TGTGCCAGCACCCTAGCGGGAGGGAACAATGAGCAGTTCTTC
abundance: .; v_gene: TRBV7-6; d_gene: .; j_gene: TRBJ1-5; CDR3aa: CASSLRRGEVSNQPQHF; CDR3nt: TGTGCCAGCAGCTTACGGCGGGGGGAAGTGAGCAATCAGCCCCAGCATTTT
abundance: many; v_gene: TRBV19; d_gene: .; j_gene: TRBJ2-6; CDR3aa: CASSIKGTGANVLTF; CDR3nt: TGTGCCAGTAGTATAAAGGGTACAGGGGCCAACGTCCTGACTTTC
abundance: few; v_gene: TRBV11-1; d_gene: TRBD2; j_gene: TRBJ2-1; CDR3aa: CASSFRTSGSGTHEQFF; CDR3nt: TGTGCCAGCAGTTTTCGGACTAGCGGGAGTGGTACCCATGAGCAGTTCTTC
abundance: many; v_gene: TRBV7-2; d_gene: TRBD2; j_gene: TRBJ2-3; CDR3aa: CASSLQRGAGDTQYF; CDR3nt: TGTGCCAGCAGCTTACAGCGGGGGGCGGGAGATACGCAGTATTTT
abundance: few; v_gene: TRBV20-1; d_gene: .; j_gene: TRBJ1-1; CDR3aa: CSASGGKEAFF; CDR3nt: TGCAGTGCCTCCGGGGGGAAAGAAGCTTTCTTT
abundance: many; v_gene: TRBV7-9; d_gene: .; j_gene: TRBJ1-1; CDR3aa: CASSPKGNTEAFF; CDR3nt: TGTGCCAGCAGCCCGAAGGGTAACACTGAAGCTTTCTTT
abundance: few; v_gene: TRBV7-2; d_gene: .; j_gene: TRBJ2-1; CDR3aa: CASSSRRQGGDEQFF; CDR3nt: TGTGCCAGCAGCTCGAGGAGGCAGGGTGGCGATGAGCAGTTCTTC
abundance: few; v_gene: TRBV28; d_gene: .; j_gene: TRBJ2-7; CDR3aa: CASSSSVYEQYF; CDR3nt: TGTGCCAGCAGTTCCTCAGTATACGAGCAGTACTTC
abundance: .; v_gene: TRBV28; d_gene: .; j_gene: TRBJ1-4; CDR3aa: CASSPRRATNEKLFF; CDR3nt: TGTGCCAGCAGTCCGCGTAGGGCAACTAATGAAAAACTGTTTTTT
abundance: .; v_gene: TRBV25-1; d_gene: .; j_gene: TRBJ2-7; CDR3aa: CASSESGDYYEQYF; CDR3nt: TGTGCCAGCAGTGAATCCGGAGACTACTACGAGCAGTACTTC
abundance: .; v_gene: TRBV12-3/TRBV12-4; d_gene: TRBD2; j_gene: TRBJ2-3; CDR3aa: CASGWGGTDTQYF; CDR3nt: TGTGCCAGCGGCTGGGGGGGGACAGATACGCAGTATTTT
abundance: many; v_gene: TRBV7-8; d_gene: .; j_gene: TRBJ1-1; CDR3aa: CASSPSSGREAFF; CDR3nt: TGTGCCAGCAGCCCTTCCAGTGGCCGTGAAGCTTTCTTT
abundance: .; v_gene: TRBV7-2; d_gene: .; j_gene: TRBJ1-1; CDR3aa: CASSLALGGGEAFF; CDR3nt: TGTGCCAGCAGCTTAGCGCTCGGGGGGGGTGAAGCTTTCTTT
abundance: .; v_gene: TRBV6-2/TRBV6-3; d_gene: .; j_gene: TRBJ2-6; CDR3aa: CASSTFSGANVLTF; CDR3nt: TGTGCCAGTTCTACTTTCTCTGGGGCCAACGTCCTGACTTTC
abundance: few; v_gene: TRBV30; d_gene: .; j_gene: TRBJ1-1; CDR3aa: CAWSKPGTEAFF; CDR3nt: TGTGCCTGGAGTAAACCAGGGACTGAAGCTTTCTTT
abundance: many; v_gene: TRBV7-2; d_gene: .; j_gene: TRBJ1-1; CDR3aa: CASSLNWVSTEAFF; CDR3nt: TGTGCCAGCAGCTTAAATTGGGTGAGCACTGAAGCTTTCTTT
abundance: .; v_gene: TRBV20-1; d_gene: .; j_gene: TRBJ1-5; CDR3aa: CSASHWGQSNQPQHF; CDR3nt: TGCAGTGCTAGTCACTGGGGGCAGAGCAATCAGCCCCAGCATTTT
abundance: few; v_gene: TRBV6-5; d_gene: .; j_gene: TRBJ2-7; CDR3aa: CASSYSRTASYEQYF; CDR3nt: TGTGCCAGCAGTTACTCGCGGACAGCCTCCTACGAGCAGTACTTC
abundance: few; v_gene: TRBV6-2/TRBV6-3; d_gene: TRBD1; j_gene: TRBJ1-1; CDR3aa: CASSYTRSGQANTEAFF; CDR3nt: TGTGCCAGCAGTTACACTCGATCGGGACAGGCGAACACTGAAGCTTTCTTT
abundance: few; v_gene: TRBV20-1; d_gene: TRBD1; j_gene: TRBJ1-2; CDR3aa: CSARAGQDYGYTF; CDR3nt: TGCAGTGCTAGGGCGGGACAGGACTATGGCTACACCTTC
abundance: many; v_gene: TRBV7-2; d_gene: TRBD2; j_gene: TRBJ2-7; CDR3aa: CASSLADPTRGYEQYF; CDR3nt: TGTGCCAGCAGCTTAGCGGACCCCACGCGGGGGTACGAGCAGTACTTC
abundance: .; v_gene: TRBV20-1; d_gene: .; j_gene: TRBJ1-1; CDR3aa: CSTGQWMNTEAFF; CDR3nt: TGCAGTACGGGACAATGGATGAACACTGAAGCTTTCTTT
abundance: few; v_gene: TRBV7-2; d_gene: TRBD2; j_gene: TRBJ2-7; CDR3aa: CASSSPSGGSRYEQYF; CDR3nt: TGTGCCAGCAGCTCCCCTAGCGGGGGATCCCGCTACGAGCAGTACTTC
abundance: few; v_gene: TRBV18; d_gene: .; j_gene: TRBJ2-3; CDR3aa: CASSPFRQSPSTDTQYF; CDR3nt: TGTGCCAGCTCACCATTCCGACAGAGCCCTAGCACAGATACGCAGTATTTT
abundance: many; v_gene: TRBV12-3/TRBV12-4; d_gene: TRBD2; j_gene: TRBJ2-1; CDR3aa: CASSGGRALGNEQFF; CDR3nt: TGTGCCAGCAGCGGGGGGAGGGCCCTGGGGAATGAGCAGTTCTTC
abundance: many; v_gene: TRBV7-2; d_gene: .; j_gene: TRBJ2-3; CDR3aa: CASSLVGVSTDTQYF; CDR3nt: TGTGCCAGCAGCTTAGTTGGGGTTAGCACAGATACGCAGTATTTT
abundance: few; v_gene: TRBV6-2/TRBV6-3; d_gene: .; j_gene: TRBJ2-3; CDR3aa: CASSRVTPNTQYF; CDR3nt: TGTGCCAGCAGCCGCGTGACTCCGAATACGCAGTATTTT
abundance: .; v_gene: TRBV15; d_gene: .; j_gene: TRBJ1-5; CDR3aa: CATSREFGLSNQPQHF; CDR3nt: TGTGCCACCAGCAGAGAATTTGGGCTAAGCAATCAGCCCCAGCATTTT
abundance: many; v_gene: TRBV7-8; d_gene: .; j_gene: TRBJ1-1; CDR3aa: CASSLVWGRGAEAFF; CDR3nt: TGTGCCAGCAGCTTAGTTTGGGGGCGAGGGGCTGAAGCTTTCTTT
abundance: many; v_gene: TRBV7-2; d_gene: .; j_gene: TRBJ2-2; CDR3aa: CASSSGANTGELFF; CDR3nt: TGTGCCAGCAGCTCCGGGGCGAACACCGGGGAGCTGTTTTTT
abundance: many; v_gene: TRBV2; d_gene: .; j_gene: TRBJ2-7; CDR3aa: CASRPSSYEQYF; CDR3nt: TGTGCCAGCAGGCCAAGCTCCTACGAGCAGTACTTC
abundance: many; v_gene: TRBV12-3/TRBV12-4; d_gene: TRBD2; j_gene: TRBJ2-1; CDR3aa: CASSLTRGGNEQFF; CDR3nt: TGTGCCAGCAGTTTAACTCGGGGGGGCAATGAGCAGTTCTTC
abundance: many; v_gene: TRBV7-8; d_gene: TRBD2; j_gene: TRBJ2-1; CDR3aa: CASSPGTSGNEQFF; CDR3nt: TGTGCCAGCAGCCCCGGGACTAGCGGAAATGAGCAGTTCTTC